This TCR beta chain appears in the sequencing data of a study of human T cells and chemical hapten exposure. Study summary: 2% DPC applied to an approximately 2 cm by approximately 2 cm arm area sensitized donors. Regarding the study as a whole: TCRs above 1 in 1000 frequency did not change with DPC sensitization.

The germline V and J ends were trimmed by 4 bases and 2 bases, with 17 bases remaining between them. The CDR3 is 16 residues long. This clonotype was counted once. Antigen specificity is unknown. Given a much more abundant clone one base away, this may be a read error. This likely comes from a read error, as the CDR3 has no conserved phenylalanine or tryptophan at its end. The sample's time point: patch test 2, 6 weeks after DPC sensitization. Treatment in this sample: therapeutic diphenylcyclopropenone sensitization with weekly scalp DPC. TCRdb fed the RACE reads into MiXCR, producing one record per CDR3 protein. The table has 90,000 to 110,000 distinct CDR3 sequences, 9.2% seen once.

The TCR comes from a woman in her forties with alopecia areata. Some clones in this sample may be carry-over from other donors' samples. The chain is built from TRBV12-3 or TRBV12-4 and TRBJ1-2; D remains unclear. The sequencing used whole blood, collected in connection with sensitization to the hapten diphenylcyclopropenone (DPC). The CDR3 bases are TGTGCCAGCAGTTCACAATCAGGTCTCCGAAACTATGGCTACACCTCC. It encodes CASSSQSGLRNYGYTS.